Listed here are 7 T cell receptor beta chains from one sample, sequenced in a study of CD8 T cells in Susac syndrome (dated by TCRdb to the late 2010s). The method behind the library was the immunoSEQ multiplex PCR assay. RNA was extracted with the RNeasy kit and roughly 0.45 to 1 ug was reverse transcribed using random hexamers. TCRdb cleaned the public reads at Q25 with fastp, built clones with MiXCR and kept in-frame beta chains. Rows are unified per CDR3 protein, each entry keeping the most common DNA and genes. The sample table lists 180,000 or so distinct CDR3 sequences, 90% to 95% of them with a count of one. The ten most abundant clones make up 0.14% of the sample. Input material: CD4+ T cells from PBMCs. These receptors were collected from a human donor in good health.

The chain uses TRBV28 and TRBJ1-5; no firm D call. This CDR3 has 12 amino acids. The germline gives CDR1 MDHEN, CDR2 SYDVKM. V was trimmed by 7 bases and J by 3 bases, leaving 7 bases between them. The CDR3 here is CASNRVNQPQHF. The CDR3 DNA follows: TGTGCCAGCAATAGGGTCAATCAGCCCCAGCATTTT.

The CDR3 is CATNGGTSYEQYF. CDR3 sequence (DNA): TGTGCCACCAACGGGGGTACCTCCTACGAGCAGTACTTC. The chain has TRBV24-1 and TRBJ2-7, with D possibly being TRBD2 (6 bases). This CDR3 contains 13 residues. Germline loops: CDR1 KGHDR, CDR2 SFDVKD. V shed 8 bases and J shed 0 bases, with 10 bases lying between them.

The rearrangement joins TRBV20-1 to TRBJ1-1; a possible D gene is TRBD1 (6 bases). The CDR3 contains 12 residues. V was shortened by 6 bases and J by 7 bases, with 15 bases between the two germline ends. From germline, CDR1 is DFQATT and CDR2 SNEGSKA (reference sequence). The CDR3 DNA reads TGCAGTGCCGAACAGGGTTTGGGTGAAGCTTTCTTT. Amino acids: CSAEQGLGEAFF.

V usage is TRBV15 and J usage is TRBJ1-1; 11 nucleotides agree with TRBD1. The CDR3 loop spans 17 amino acids. Germline CDR1 LNHNV, CDR2 YYDKDF (reference sequence). The trim removed 0 bases at V and 7 bases at J, leaving 10 bases unmatched. The DNA of the CDR3 is TGTGCCACCAGCAGAGAACCATTTGGGACAGGGGGAGTTGAAGCTTTCTTT. This encodes CATSREPFGTGGVEAFF.

The CDR3 protein is CAWGGGVTQYF. CDR3 DNA sequence: TGTGCCTGGGGAGGAGGTGTTACGCAGTATTTT. The rearrangement uses TRBV30 and TRBJ2-3; tentative D call: TRBD2 (5 bases). The CDR3 length is 11 residues. V shed 5 bases and J shed 8 bases, with 11 bases lying between them. The germline gives CDR1 GTSNPN, CDR2 SVGIG (reference sequence). The full variable domain, completed using reference TRBV30 and TRBJ2-3, is SQTIHQWPATLVQPVGSPLSLECTVEGTSNPNLYWYRQAAGRGLQLLFYSVGIGQISSEVPQNLSASRPQDRQFILSSKKLLLSDSGFYLCAWGGGVTQYFGPGTRLTVL.

J is TRBJ1-1 and V is TRBV29-1; D is unclear. Germline V CDR1 and CDR2: SQVTM, ANQGSEA. V lost 3 bases to trimming and J lost 5 bases, with 10 bases between them. This CDR3 has 12 amino acids. In nucleotides, the CDR3 is TGCAGCGTTGACCCCAGTGGTACTGAAGCTTTCTTT. Translation gives CSVDPSGTEAFF. Complete variable domain (other parts from reference TRBV29-1 and TRBJ1-1): SAVISQKPSRDICQRGTSLTIQCQVDSQVTMMFWYRQQPGQSLTLIATANQGSEATYESGFVIDKFPISRPNLTFSTLTVSNMSPEDSSIYLCSVDPSGTEAFFGQGTRLTVV.

This sequence joins TRBV18 and TRBJ1-6, with TRBD1 matching 8 bases. The V and J ends lost 3 bases and 10 bases, in that order; junction bases with no gene match: 5. The CDR3 extends over 14 amino acids. The V gene's germline CDR1 is KGHSH and CDR2 LQKENI. CDR3 residues: CASSPDRGKSPLHF. The CDR3 nucleotides read TGTGCCAGCTCACCCGACAGGGGAAAGTCACCCCTCCACTTT.